This T cell receptor (beta chain) was found in a study of blood T cell repertoires in COVID-19 (dated by TCRdb to 2018 to 2020). About the full investigation: Samples from collaborators originated in the United States, Italy and Spain and spanned both the acute and convalescent phases of COVID-19. The prospective study material was composed of cDNA or gDNA derived from T cells, B-cell-depleted T cells, or PBMCs. Subjects who had been exposed to COVID-19, were actively infected with it, or had recovered from it provided the deeply sampled blood TCRbeta repertoires that made up the dataset. The repertoires were made available in a free public database intended to serve as a resource for research on the immune response to SARS-CoV-2. Samples came from the ongoing ImmuneRACE study (first 160 participants) plus 1,254 subjects from 6 global collaborators. Nearly every sample came with metadata listing a de-identified subject ID, COVID-19 status, age in years and sex. HLA class I and class II types, where available, came from metadata supplied by the sample provider rather than from assay-based typing. Here is what the overall study found, with its caveats: The amount of clinical and demographic metadata varied by source and participant and was provided uncurated.

A note on this clone: Its recognized antigen is unknown. Within one base of it there is no much larger clone, and no base qualities were kept.

Collaborating institutions collected whole blood in K2EDTA tubes following their own protocols. For TCRbeta analysis, collaborators shipped samples in one of three forms: frozen whole blood, isolated PBMCs, or DNA extracted from either of those sample types. TCRbeta CDR3 regions were amplified from genomic DNA by means of the immunoSEQ Assay, a bias-controlled multiplex PCR. Concerning the study's data processing: The number of nucleated cells in each sample was estimated by amplification of reference gene primers within the assay. Sequence reads were collapsed and filtered to measure the absolute abundance of every unique TCRbeta CDR3 rearrangement. For each sample, productive Simpson clonality was calculated as the square root of Simpson's diversity index over productive rearrangements. What TCRdb holds here is the immuneACCESS table cut down to in-frame rearrangements. Part of the clones is not present; checked against another copy, under half of the missing clones reflect an unresolved V gene, and the others are unexplained. The DNA was the basis for D and trimming; V, J and clone size are from that table. The sample table contains about 160,000 clones; only one count was recorded for roughly 90% of them. Roughly 3.1% of the sample belongs to the ten largest clones.

Based on the germline V gene (reference sequence), the CDR1 and CDR2 sequences are LNHDA and SQIVND. Between the V and J ends, shortened by 9 bases and 0 bases respectively, the junction contains 12 bases. From the cysteine through the phenylalanine, the CDR3 covers 15 amino acids. The only DNA kept is the CDR3, 45 bases in frame from the first base. The chain was built from TRBV19 and TRBJ2-6; TRBD1 is perhaps the D gene, given 6 matching bases. Specimen: peripheral blood. This TCR came from a man between 60 and 70 years old with acute or convalescent COVID-19. The base sequence is TGTGCCAGCCTACAGGGTAGCTCTGGGGCCAACGTCCTGACTTTC. Its coded protein is CASLQGSSGANVLTF.